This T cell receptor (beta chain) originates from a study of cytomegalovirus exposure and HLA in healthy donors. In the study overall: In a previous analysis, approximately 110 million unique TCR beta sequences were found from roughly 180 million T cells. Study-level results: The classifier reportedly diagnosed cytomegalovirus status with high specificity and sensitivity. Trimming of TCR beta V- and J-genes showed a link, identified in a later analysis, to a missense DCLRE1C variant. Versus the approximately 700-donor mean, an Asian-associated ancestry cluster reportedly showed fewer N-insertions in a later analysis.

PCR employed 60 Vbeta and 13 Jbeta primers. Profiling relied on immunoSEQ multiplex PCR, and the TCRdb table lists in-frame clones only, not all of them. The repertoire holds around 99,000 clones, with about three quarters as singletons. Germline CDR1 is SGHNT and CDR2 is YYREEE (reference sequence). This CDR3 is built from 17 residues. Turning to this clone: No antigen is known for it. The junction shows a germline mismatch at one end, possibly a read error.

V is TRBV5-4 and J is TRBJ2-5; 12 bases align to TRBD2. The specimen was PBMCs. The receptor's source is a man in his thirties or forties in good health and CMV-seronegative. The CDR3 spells CASNLGLAGGSQETQYF. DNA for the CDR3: TGTGCCAGCAACTTGGGTCTAGCGGGAGGGTCCCAAGAGACCCAGTACTTC.